This TCR beta chain was recovered during a study of cytomegalovirus exposure and HLA in healthy donors. In regard to this clone: Its antigen remains unidentified.

PCR used 60 Vbeta primers and 13 Jbeta primers. Method: immunoSEQ multiplex PCR; TCRdb's copy keeps in-frame clones and lacks some. Of 150,000 to 200,000 clones detected, approximately 72% appear once; the ten largest clones hold roughly 2%. V was trimmed by 7 bases and J by 0 bases, leaving 13 bases between them. The CDR3 sequence is 15 residues long. Germline CDR1 is GTSNPN and CDR2 is SVGIG (reference sequence). In nominal health when sampled, donors likely had unrecorded immune exposures nonetheless. Regarding the study as a whole: TCR beta V- and J-gene trimming was later associated with a missense DCLRE1C variant. By a later analysis, the bulk of CMV-associated TCR beta chains appeared HLA-restricted.

J is TRBJ2-6 and V is TRBV30; no reliable D call. The sequence was collected from a female donor in good health and CMV-seronegative. Sequenced: PBMCs. CDR3 sequence: CASPRKYSGANVLTF. The CDR3 bases are TGTGCCTCCCCCAGAAAATACTCTGGGGCCAACGTCCTGACTTTC.